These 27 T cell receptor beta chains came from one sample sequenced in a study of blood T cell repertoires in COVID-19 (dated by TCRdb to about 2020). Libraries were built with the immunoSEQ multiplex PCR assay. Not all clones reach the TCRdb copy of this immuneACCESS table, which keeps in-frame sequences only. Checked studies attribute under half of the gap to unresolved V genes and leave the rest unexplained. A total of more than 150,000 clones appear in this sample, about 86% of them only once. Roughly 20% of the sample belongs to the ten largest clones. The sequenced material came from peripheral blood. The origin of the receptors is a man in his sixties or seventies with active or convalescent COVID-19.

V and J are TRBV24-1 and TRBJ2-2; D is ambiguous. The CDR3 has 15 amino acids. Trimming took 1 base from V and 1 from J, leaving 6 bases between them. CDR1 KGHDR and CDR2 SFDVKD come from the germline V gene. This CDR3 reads CATSDFRQNTGELFF. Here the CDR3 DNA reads TGTGCCACCAGTGATTTCCGACAGAACACCGGGGAGCTGTTTTTT.

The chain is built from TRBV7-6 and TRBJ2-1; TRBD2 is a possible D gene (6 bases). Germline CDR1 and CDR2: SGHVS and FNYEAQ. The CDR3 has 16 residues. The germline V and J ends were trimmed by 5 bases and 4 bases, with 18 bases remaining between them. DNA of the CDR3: TGTGCCAGCAGCCCGACATCACTGGCGGGATACAATGAGCAGTTCTTC. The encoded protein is CASSPTSLAGYNEQFF.

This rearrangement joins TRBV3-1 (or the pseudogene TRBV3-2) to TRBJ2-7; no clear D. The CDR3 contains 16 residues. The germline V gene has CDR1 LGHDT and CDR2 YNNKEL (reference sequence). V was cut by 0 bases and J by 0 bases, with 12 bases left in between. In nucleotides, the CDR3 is TGTGCCAGCAGCCAAGATCCACACGGGTTCTCCTACGAGCAGTACTTC. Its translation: CASSQDPHGFSYEQYF.

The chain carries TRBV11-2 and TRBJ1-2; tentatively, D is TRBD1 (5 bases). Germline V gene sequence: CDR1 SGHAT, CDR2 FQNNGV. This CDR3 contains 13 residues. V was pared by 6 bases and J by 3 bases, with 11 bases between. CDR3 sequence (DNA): TGTGCCAGCAGTCCTCCGGGGGACTATGGCTACACCTTC. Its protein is CASSPPGDYGYTF. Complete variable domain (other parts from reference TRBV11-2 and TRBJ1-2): EAGVAQSPRYKIIEKRQSVAFWCNPISGHATLYWYQQILGQGPKLLIQFQNNGVVDDSQLPKDRFSAERLKGVDSTLKIQPAKLEDSAVYLCASSPPGDYGYTFGSGTRLTVV.

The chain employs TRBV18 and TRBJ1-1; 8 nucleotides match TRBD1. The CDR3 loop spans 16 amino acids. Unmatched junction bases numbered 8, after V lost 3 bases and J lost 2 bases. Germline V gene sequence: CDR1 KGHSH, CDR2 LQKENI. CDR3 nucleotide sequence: TGTGCCAGCTCACCCTGGACAGGGCGACCTAACACTGAAGCTTTCTTT. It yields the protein CASSPWTGRPNTEAFF.

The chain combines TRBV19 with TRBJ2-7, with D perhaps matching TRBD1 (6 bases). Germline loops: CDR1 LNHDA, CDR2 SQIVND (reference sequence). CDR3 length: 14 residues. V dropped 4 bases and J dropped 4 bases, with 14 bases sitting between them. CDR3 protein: CASSRRDKRYEQYF. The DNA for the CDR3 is TGTGCCAGTAGTAGAAGGGACAAGAGATACGAGCAGTACTTC.

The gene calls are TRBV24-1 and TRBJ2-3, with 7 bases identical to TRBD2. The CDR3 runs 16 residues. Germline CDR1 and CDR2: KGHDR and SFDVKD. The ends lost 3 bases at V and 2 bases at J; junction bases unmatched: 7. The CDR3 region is CATSDNIAGNTDTQYF. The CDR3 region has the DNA TGTGCCACCAGTGATAATATAGCGGGCAACACAGATACGCAGTATTTT.

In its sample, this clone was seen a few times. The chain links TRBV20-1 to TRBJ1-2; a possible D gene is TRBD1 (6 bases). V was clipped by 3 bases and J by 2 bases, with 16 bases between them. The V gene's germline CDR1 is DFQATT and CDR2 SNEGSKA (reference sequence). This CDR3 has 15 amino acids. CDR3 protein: CSASHLGQGNYGYTF. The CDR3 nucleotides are TGCAGTGCTAGTCATCTAGGGCAGGGGAACTATGGCTACACCTTC.

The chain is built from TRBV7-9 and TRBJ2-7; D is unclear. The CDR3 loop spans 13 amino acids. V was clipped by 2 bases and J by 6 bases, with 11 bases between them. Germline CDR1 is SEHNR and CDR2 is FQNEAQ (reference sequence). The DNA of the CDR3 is TGTGCCAGCAGCTTAACGGGTGTAGGCGAGCAGTACTTC. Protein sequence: CASSLTGVGEQYF.

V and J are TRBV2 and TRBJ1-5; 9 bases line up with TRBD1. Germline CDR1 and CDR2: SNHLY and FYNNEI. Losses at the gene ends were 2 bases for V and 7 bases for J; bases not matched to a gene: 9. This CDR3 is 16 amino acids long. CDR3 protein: CASSERDRVGNQPQHF. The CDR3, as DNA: TGTGCCAGCAGTGAACGGGACAGGGTTGGGAACCAGCCCCAGCATTTT. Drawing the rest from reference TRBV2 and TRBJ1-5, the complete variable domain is EPEVTQTPSHQVTQMGQEVILRCVPISNHLYFYWYRQILGQKVEFLVSFYNNEISEKSEIFDDQFSVERPDGSNFTLKIRSTKLEDSAMYFCASSERDRVGNQPQHFGDGTRLSIL.

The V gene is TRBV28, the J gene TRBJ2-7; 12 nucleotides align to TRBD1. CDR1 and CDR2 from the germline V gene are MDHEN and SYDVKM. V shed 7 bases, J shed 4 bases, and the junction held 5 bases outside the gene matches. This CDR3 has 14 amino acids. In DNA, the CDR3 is TGTGCCAGCACCTCGGGACAGGGGGCGTACGAGCAGTACTTC. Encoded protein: CASTSGQGAYEQYF.

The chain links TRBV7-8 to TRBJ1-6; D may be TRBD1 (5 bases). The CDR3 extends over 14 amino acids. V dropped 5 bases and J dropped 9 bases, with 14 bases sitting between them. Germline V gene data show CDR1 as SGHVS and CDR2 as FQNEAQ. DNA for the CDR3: TGTGCCAGCAGCCCCCGGCAGGGAGGTTCACCCCTCCACTTT. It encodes CASSPRQGGSPLHF.

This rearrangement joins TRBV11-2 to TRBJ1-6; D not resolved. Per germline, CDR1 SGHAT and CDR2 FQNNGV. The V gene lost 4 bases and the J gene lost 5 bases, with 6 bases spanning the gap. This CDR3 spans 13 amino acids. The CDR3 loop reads CASSSHHNSPLHF. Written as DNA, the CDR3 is TGTGCCAGCAGCTCCCATCATAATTCACCCCTCCACTTT.

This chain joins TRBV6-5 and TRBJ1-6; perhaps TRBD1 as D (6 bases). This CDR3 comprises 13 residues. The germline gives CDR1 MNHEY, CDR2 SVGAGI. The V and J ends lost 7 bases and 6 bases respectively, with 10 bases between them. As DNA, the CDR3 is TGTGCCAGCACCCACAGGGCTAATTCACCCCTCCACTTT. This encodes CASTHRANSPLHF.

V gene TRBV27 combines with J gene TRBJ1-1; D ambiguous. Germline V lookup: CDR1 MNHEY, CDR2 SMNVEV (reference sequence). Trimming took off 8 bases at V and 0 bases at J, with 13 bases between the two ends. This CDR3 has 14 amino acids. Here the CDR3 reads CASRKELMNTEAFF. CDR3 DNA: TGTGCCAGCCGTAAAGAGCTGATGAACACTGAAGCTTTCTTT.

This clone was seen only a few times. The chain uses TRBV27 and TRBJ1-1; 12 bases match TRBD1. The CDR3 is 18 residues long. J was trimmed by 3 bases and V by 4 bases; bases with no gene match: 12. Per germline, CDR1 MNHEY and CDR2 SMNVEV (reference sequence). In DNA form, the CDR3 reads TGTGCCAGCAGTTCCTTAGGAGGGACAGGGGGCGCGGACACTGAAGCTTTCTTT. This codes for CASSSLGGTGGADTEAFF.

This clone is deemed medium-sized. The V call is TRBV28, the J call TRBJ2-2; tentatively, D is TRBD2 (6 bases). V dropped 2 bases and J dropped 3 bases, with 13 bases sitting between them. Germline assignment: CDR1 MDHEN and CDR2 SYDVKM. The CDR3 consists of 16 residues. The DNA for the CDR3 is TGTGCCAGCAGTTTACCCCCTAGCGCTTACACCGGGGAGCTGTTTTTT. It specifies CASSLPPSAYTGELFF.

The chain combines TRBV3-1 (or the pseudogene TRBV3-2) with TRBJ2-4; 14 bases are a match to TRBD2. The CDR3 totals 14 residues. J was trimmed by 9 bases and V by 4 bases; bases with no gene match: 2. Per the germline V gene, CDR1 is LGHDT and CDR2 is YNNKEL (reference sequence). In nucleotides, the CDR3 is TGTGCCAGCAGCCTCGGGACTAGCGGGGGCATTCAGTACTTC. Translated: CASSLGTSGGIQYF.

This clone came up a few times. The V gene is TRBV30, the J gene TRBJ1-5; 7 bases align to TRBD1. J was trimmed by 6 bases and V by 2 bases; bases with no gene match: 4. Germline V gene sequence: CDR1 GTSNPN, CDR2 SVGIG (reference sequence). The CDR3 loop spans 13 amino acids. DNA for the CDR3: TGTGCCTGGAGTTCAGGGGGAGGTCAGCCCCAGCATTTT. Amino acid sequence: CAWSSGGGQPQHF.

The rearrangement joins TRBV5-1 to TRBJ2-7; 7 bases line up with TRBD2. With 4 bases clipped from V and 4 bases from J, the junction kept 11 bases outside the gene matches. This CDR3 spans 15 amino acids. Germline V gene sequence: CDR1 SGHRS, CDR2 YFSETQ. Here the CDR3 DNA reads TGCGCCAGCAGCGATGGCGGGGGTCCGGTATACGAGCAGTACTTC. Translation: CASSDGGGPVYEQYF.

DNA for the CDR3: TGTGCCAGTAGTGTCACCGGGAGCTATAATTCACCCCTCCACTTT. Protein product: CASSVTGSYNSPLHF. V gene TRBV19 combines with J gene TRBJ1-6; D is ambiguous. This CDR3 contains 15 residues. Between the trimmed V and J ends, which lost 5 bases and 3 bases, there was a span of 11 bases. Germline V gene lookup returns CDR1 LNHDA and CDR2 SQIVND (reference sequence).

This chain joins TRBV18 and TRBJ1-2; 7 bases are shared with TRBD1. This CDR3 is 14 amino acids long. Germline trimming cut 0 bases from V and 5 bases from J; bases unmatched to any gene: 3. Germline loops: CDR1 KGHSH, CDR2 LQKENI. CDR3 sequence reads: CASSPPGQSYGYTF. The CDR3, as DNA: TGTGCCAGCTCACCACCGGGACAGTCGTATGGCTACACCTTC.

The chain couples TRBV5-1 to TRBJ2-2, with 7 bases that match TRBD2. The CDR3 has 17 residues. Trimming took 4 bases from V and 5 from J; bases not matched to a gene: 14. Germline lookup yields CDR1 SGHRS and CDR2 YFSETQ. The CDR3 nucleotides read TGCGCCAGCAGCCGGCAGATCGAGCGGGGCTTAACCGGGGAGCTGTTTTTT. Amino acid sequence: CASSRQIERGLTGELFF.

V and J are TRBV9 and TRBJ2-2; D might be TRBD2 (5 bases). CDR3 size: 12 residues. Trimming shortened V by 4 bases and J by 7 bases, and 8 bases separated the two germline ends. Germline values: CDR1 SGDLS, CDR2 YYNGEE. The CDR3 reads CASSLRGGELFF. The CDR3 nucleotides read TGTGCCAGCAGCCTTCGGGGCGGGGAGCTGTTTTTT. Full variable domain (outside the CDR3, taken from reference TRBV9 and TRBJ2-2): DSGVTQTPKHLITATGQRVTLRCSPRSGDLSVYWYQQSLDQGLQFLIQYYNGEERAKGNILERFSAQQFPDLHSELNLSSLELGDSALYFCASSLRGGELFFGEGSRLTVL.

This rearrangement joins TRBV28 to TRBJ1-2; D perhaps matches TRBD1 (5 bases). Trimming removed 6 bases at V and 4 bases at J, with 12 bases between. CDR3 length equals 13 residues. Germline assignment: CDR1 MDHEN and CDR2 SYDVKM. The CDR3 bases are TGTGCCAGCAGGGTCCAAAGGGGCTATGGCTACACCTTC. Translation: CASRVQRGYGYTF.

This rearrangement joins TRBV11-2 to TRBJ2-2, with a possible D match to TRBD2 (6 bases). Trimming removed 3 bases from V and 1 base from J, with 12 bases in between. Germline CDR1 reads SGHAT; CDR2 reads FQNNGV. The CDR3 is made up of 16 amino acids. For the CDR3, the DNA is TGTGCCAGCAGCTTCACCGGGAGAAAGAACACCGGGGAGCTGTTTTTT. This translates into CASSFTGRKNTGELFF.

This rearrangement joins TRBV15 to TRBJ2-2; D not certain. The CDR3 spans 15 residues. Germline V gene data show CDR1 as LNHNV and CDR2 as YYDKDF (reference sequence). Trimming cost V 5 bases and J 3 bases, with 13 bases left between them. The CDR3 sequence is CATSPRSRDTGELFF. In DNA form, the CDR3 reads TGTGCCACCAGCCCTCGGAGCCGGGACACCGGGGAGCTGTTTTTT.